A selection of T cell receptor beta chains follows, all from one sample in a study of OX40 agonist ivuxolimab in advanced cancers. Using immunoSEQ multiplex PCR, the repertoire was profiled, and TCRdb retains in-frame clones only, with some absent. In the table there are about 87,000 clones, around 87% of which are singletons. The source material was CD4+ or CD8+ T cells sorted from blood, sampled in a trial of the OX40 agonist ivuxolimab. These receptors originate from an adult with an advanced solid tumor such as melanoma, head and neck, liver or kidney cancer. The CDR3 runs from the conserved cysteine through the conserved F or W. D genes are given only for firm matches. Only part of the rows carry a size: once, few, many, or a class if the clone is expanded.

J gene,clone size,V gene,D gene,CDR3 protein,CDR3 DNA
TRBJ2-3,.,TRBV10-1,TRBD2,CASSGRGTSGDTQYF,TGCGCCAGCAGTGGCCGCGGGACTAGCGGAGATACGCAGTATTTT
TRBJ2-5,.,TRBV7-2,.,CASSSGQLGETQYF,TGTGCCAGCAGCTCCGGACAGTTGGGAGAGACCCAGTACTTC
TRBJ2-1,.,TRBV29-1,TRBD2,CSVEPGGYNEQFF,TGCAGCGTTGAGCCGGGGGGGTACAATGAGCAGTTCTTC
TRBJ2-7,.,TRBV6-1,.,CASSRQVYEQYF,TGTGCCAGCAGTCGGCAGGTCTACGAGCAGTACTTC
TRBJ1-3,.,TRBV6-5,.,CASSANRYTIYF,TGTGCCAGCAGTGCGAACAGATACACCATATATTTT
TRBJ2-7,.,TRBV7-2,TRBD2,CASSVGRVSYEQYF,TGTGCCAGCAGCGTCGGGAGGGTAAGCTACGAGCAGTACTTC
TRBJ2-1,.,TRBV15,.,CATSREEGTYNEQFF,TGTGCCACCAGCAGAGAAGAGGGGACCTACAATGAGCAGTTCTTC
TRBJ1-3,.,TRBV27,TRBD1,CASSFRTGGFSGNTIYF,TGTGCCAGCAGTTTTCGGACAGGGGGATTCTCTGGAAACACCATATATTTT
TRBJ2-6,.,TRBV19,TRBD1,CASSIGTGPTGANVLTF,TGTGCCAGTAGTATCGGGACAGGGCCCACTGGGGCCAACGTCCTGACTTTC
TRBJ2-5,.,TRBV5-4,TRBD2,CASSLVTSGRKTQYF,TGTGCCAGCAGCTTGGTTACTAGCGGGAGAAAGACCCAGTACTTC
TRBJ1-2,.,TRBV9,.,CASSVEFTQRMGGYTF,TGTGCCAGCAGCGTAGAGTTTACCCAAAGAATGGGGGGCTACACCTTC
TRBJ2-3,.,TRBV4-1,TRBD1,CASSQAGTGSDTQYF,TGCGCCAGCAGCCAGGCCGGGACAGGGTCAGATACGCAGTATTTT
TRBJ2-2,.,TRBV18,TRBD1,CASSPNTPGQGSTGELFF,TGTGCCAGCTCACCAAATACGCCGGGACAGGGGTCAACCGGGGAGCTGTTTTTT
TRBJ1-1,.,TRBV18,TRBD1,CASSPRLGQGNTEAFF,TGTGCCAGCTCACCACGCCTGGGACAGGGGAACACTGAAGCTTTCTTT
TRBJ2-2,once,TRBV7-2,TRBD2,CASSRLAGPGELFF,TGTGCCAGCAGCCGACTAGCGGGGCCCGGGGAGCTGTTTTTT
TRBJ2-2,few,TRBV19,.,CASGGQTNTGELFF,TGTGCCAGTGGGGGGCAAACGAACACCGGGGAGCTGTTTTTT
TRBJ2-2,once,TRBV6-5,.,CASRQTGNTGELFF,TGTGCCAGCAGACAGACTGGTAACACCGGGGAGCTGTTTTTT
TRBJ2-2,.,TRBV2,.,CASSISGTNTGELFF,TGTGCCAGCAGTATAAGTGGTACGAACACCGGGGAGCTGTTTTTT
TRBJ1-2,once,TRBV7-6,.,CASSPLQGGDGYTF,TGTGCCAGCAGTCCGCTTCAAGGGGGGGATGGCTACACCTTC
TRBJ2-3,.,TRBV18,.,CASSPLDDTQYF,TGTGCCAGCTCACCCCTAGACGATACGCAGTATTTT
TRBJ1-2,.,TRBV5-1,TRBD1,CASSRDPGTGDGYTF,TGCGCCAGCAGCAGGGACCCCGGGACAGGGGATGGCTACACCTTC
TRBJ2-7,.,TRBV6-5,TRBD2,CASSPLAGGAYEQYF,TGTGCCAGCAGTCCACTAGCGGGAGGGGCCTACGAGCAGTACTTC
TRBJ1-1,.,TRBV18,TRBD1,CASSPTQGAGTEAFF,TGTGCCAGCTCACCTACGCAGGGGGCGGGCACTGAAGCTTTCTTT
TRBJ1-4,few,TRBV5-4,TRBD1,CASSSPGQHEKLFF,TGTGCCAGCAGCTCTCCGGGACAGCACGAAAAACTGTTTTTT
TRBJ2-1,.,TRBV7-6,TRBD1,CASSLEAQGYDNEQFF,TGTGCCAGCAGCTTAGAGGCACAGGGGTACGACAATGAGCAGTTCTTC
TRBJ2-7,.,TRBV7-2,TRBD1,CASSRRGPGEQYF,TGTGCCAGCAGCCGCAGGGGGCCCGGCGAGCAGTACTTC
TRBJ2-5,.,TRBV5-1,.,CASSLASVETQYF,TGCGCCAGCAGCTTGGCCTCGGTGGAGACCCAGTACTTC
TRBJ1-1,.,TRBV5-1,TRBD1,CASRPGQGPEAFF,TGCGCCAGTCGACCGGGACAGGGCCCTGAAGCTTTCTTT
TRBJ2-5,.,TRBV11-2,.,CASSLDRAETQYF,TGTGCCAGCAGCTTAGACAGGGCGGAGACCCAGTACTTC
TRBJ2-7,.,TRBV11-2,.,CASSPQGYEQYF,TGTGCCAGCAGCCCACAGGGTTACGAGCAGTACTTC
TRBJ2-2,medium-sized,TRBV19,TRBD1,CASTTGTGVTGELFF,TGTGCCAGTACCACCGGGACAGGGGTGACCGGGGAGCTGTTTTTT
TRBJ1-5,.,TRBV29-1,.,CSVVGGRDQPQHF,TGCAGCGTTGTGGGAGGAAGGGATCAGCCCCAGCATTTT
TRBJ2-6,.,TRBV9,TRBD1,CASSVGTGSPGANVLTF,TGTGCCAGCAGCGTAGGGACAGGGTCCCCCGGGGCCAACGTCCTGACTTTC
TRBJ1-3,.,TRBV21-1,.,CASGLQGPVGNTIYF,TGTGCCAGCGGACTTCAGGGCCCGGTTGGAAACACCATATATTTT
TRBJ2-3,.,TRBV15,.,CATSRSVTGTSQADTQYF,TGTGCCACCAGCAGGTCCGTGACGGGAACCTCACAAGCAGATACGCAGTATTTT
TRBJ2-5,.,TRBV7-2,TRBD2,CASSAGLAGGVTQYF,TGTGCCAGCAGCGCGGGACTAGCGGGAGGGGTGACCCAGTACTTC
TRBJ2-5,.,TRBV7-3,TRBD2,CASSFYGGAETQYF,TGTGCCAGCAGCTTTTACGGGGGGGCCGAGACCCAGTACTTC
TRBJ1-2,once,TRBV6-6,.,CASTGANRDYGYTF,TGTGCCAGCACTGGGGCGAACAGGGACTATGGCTACACCTTC
TRBJ2-3,.,TRBV6-4,TRBD2,CASSYQGGGTDTQYF,TGTGCCAGCAGCTACCAGGGAGGGGGCACAGATACGCAGTATTTT
TRBJ1-2,few,TRBV5-4,.,CASSLAGRGQGGYTF,TGTGCCAGCAGCTTGGCCGGTAGGGGCCAAGGAGGCTACACCTTC
TRBJ2-4,.,TRBV5-1,.,CASSPETASFDDIQYF,TGCGCCAGCAGCCCAGAGACAGCCTCTTTCGATGACATTCAGTACTTC
TRBJ1-3,once,TRBV6-5,TRBD1,CASSKDRASGNTIYF,TGTGCCAGCAGTAAGGACAGGGCCTCTGGAAACACCATATATTTT
TRBJ1-1,.,TRBV19,TRBD1,CASSIEGTGGSEAFF,TGTGCCAGTAGTATAGAGGGGACAGGGGGCTCAGAAGCTTTCTTT
TRBJ2-3,.,TRBV7-2,TRBD2,CASSLMTSGTDTQYF,TGTGCCAGCAGCTTGATGACTAGCGGGACAGATACGCAGTATTTT
TRBJ1-2,.,TRBV19,.,CASSPLLAPGNYGYTF,TGTGCCAGTAGCCCGCTTTTGGCTCCGGGAAACTATGGCTACACCTTC